This T cell receptor beta chain was documented in a study of CD8+CD57+ T cells in acquired aplastic anemia. As for the study in general: An average of 3.2 ug of DNA was obtained from sorted CD4+ and CD8+ cells. Study-level points and caveats: Some 31 shared CD8+ CDR3s appeared highly expressed within patients' immunodominant clones. Patients were compared with controls for CD8+ Simpson's diversity, and no significant difference emerged.

Profiling of TCR beta VDJ combinations and CDR3 sequences used genomic DNA as template. TCRdb processed the reads anew with MiXCR; each CDR3 protein has one entry. The profile covers 100,000 to 150,000 distinct CDR3 sequences, with approximately 40% appearing a single time and under 3% taken by the ten largest. Germline loops: CDR1 SGHNT, CDR2 YYREEE (reference sequence). The ends lost 5 bases at V and 4 bases at J; junction bases unmatched: 13. The CDR3 contains 16 residues. Those patients picked for sequencing had displayed CD8+CD57+ cell expansion on flow cytometry. The diagnosis in all patients was severe acquired aplastic anemia. This clonotype appeared many times. Antigen unknown.

The sequence derives from a human donor with aplastic anemia. The material sequenced was sorted CD4+, CD8+, or CD8+CD57+ T cells (not recorded which) from PBMCs. The chain joins TRBV5-4 to TRBJ2-5, with 8 bases that match TRBD1. CDR3 DNA sequence: TGTGCCAGCAGATCTGACGGACAGGGAGGACGAGAGACCCAGTACTTC. This translates into CASRSDGQGGRETQYF. The whole variable domain, filled in from reference TRBV5-4 and TRBJ2-5, reads ETGVTQSPTHLIKTRGQQVTLRCSSQSGHNTVSWYQQALGQGPQFIFQYYREEENGRGNFPPRFSGLQFPNYSSELNVNALELDDSALYLCASRSDGQGGRETQYFGPGTRLLVL.